The text below deals with one T cell receptor (beta chain). Unmatched junction bases numbered 7, after V lost 0 bases and J lost 8 bases. The CDR3 is 15 amino acids. Germline V gene lookup returns CDR1 SGHRS and CDR2 YFSETQ. The data are from a study of blood T cell repertoires in COVID-19. Authors' analysis steps: Amplification with reference gene primers provided the estimates of nucleated cell counts. TCRdb keeps only in-frame clones here, not all; method: immunoSEQ multiplex PCR. V and J calls and clone size follow that table, whereas D and trimming were derived from the DNA. This sample has around 130,000 clones; approximately 85% occur once, and the top ten carry around 4%.

The chain has TRBV5-1 and TRBJ2-1; 8 bases map to TRBD1. The TCR originated in a human donor in a cohort sampled during active COVID-19. Sequencing was done on a sample of peripheral blood. The CDR3 region is CASSLGTGTSYEQFF. CDR3 bases: TGCGCCAGCAGCTTGGGGACAGGGACGTCGTATGAGCAGTTCTTC.